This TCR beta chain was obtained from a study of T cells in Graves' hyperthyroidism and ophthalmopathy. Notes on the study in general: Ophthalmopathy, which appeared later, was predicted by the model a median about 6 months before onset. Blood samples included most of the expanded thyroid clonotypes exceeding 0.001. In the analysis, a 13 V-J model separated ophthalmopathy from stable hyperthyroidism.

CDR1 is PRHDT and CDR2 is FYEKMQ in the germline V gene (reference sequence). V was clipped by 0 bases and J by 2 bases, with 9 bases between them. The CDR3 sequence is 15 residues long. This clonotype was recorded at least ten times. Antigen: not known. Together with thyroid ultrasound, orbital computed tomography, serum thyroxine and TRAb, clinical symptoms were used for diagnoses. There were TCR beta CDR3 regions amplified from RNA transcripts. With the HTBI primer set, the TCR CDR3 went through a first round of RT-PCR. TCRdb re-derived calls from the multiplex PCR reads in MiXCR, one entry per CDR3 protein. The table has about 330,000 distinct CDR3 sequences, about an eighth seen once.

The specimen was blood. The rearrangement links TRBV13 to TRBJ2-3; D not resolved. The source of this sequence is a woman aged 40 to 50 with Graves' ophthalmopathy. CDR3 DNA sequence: TGTGCCAGCAGCTTAGGGGGCAGTTTCACAGATACGCAGTATTTT. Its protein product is CASSLGGSFTDTQYF. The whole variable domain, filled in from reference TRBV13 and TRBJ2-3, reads AAGVIQSPRHLIKEKRETATLKCYPIPRHDTVYWYQQGPGQDPQFLISFYEKMQSDKGSIPDRFSAQQFSDYHSELNMSSLELGDSALYFCASSLGGSFTDTQYFGPGTRLTVL.